The clone carrying this TCR beta chain was recorded at least ten times. Antigen unknown. Time point described: patch test 2, 6 weeks after DPC sensitization. The treatment here: therapeutic diphenylcyclopropenone sensitization with weekly scalp DPC. The data are from a study of human T cells and chemical hapten exposure. Overall study context: The patient population, which was mostly female, had alopecia areata, totalis or universalis. Study-level findings and limits: DPC sensitization did not alter TCRs above 1 in 1000 frequency. More PT1 expanded TCRs went with higher patch test scores.

TCRdb re-called the RACE reads with MiXCR, one entry per CDR3 protein. Of some 350,000 distinct CDR3 sequences listed, about 6.9% are singletons. V shed 7 bases, J shed 5 bases, and the junction held 13 bases outside the gene matches. This CDR3 is 15 amino acids long. The gene calls are TRBV12-3 or TRBV12-4 and TRBJ1-1; TRBD1 matches at 7 bases. This TCR came from a woman younger than 30 with alopecia areata. Some clones in this sample may be carry-over from other donors' samples. Material: whole blood, obtained in connection with sensitization to the hapten diphenylcyclopropenone (DPC). CDR3 sequence (DNA): TGTGCCAGCACCCACGGACAGGTCGTGGGTACTGAAGCTTTCTTT. Protein product: CASTHGQVVGTEAFF.